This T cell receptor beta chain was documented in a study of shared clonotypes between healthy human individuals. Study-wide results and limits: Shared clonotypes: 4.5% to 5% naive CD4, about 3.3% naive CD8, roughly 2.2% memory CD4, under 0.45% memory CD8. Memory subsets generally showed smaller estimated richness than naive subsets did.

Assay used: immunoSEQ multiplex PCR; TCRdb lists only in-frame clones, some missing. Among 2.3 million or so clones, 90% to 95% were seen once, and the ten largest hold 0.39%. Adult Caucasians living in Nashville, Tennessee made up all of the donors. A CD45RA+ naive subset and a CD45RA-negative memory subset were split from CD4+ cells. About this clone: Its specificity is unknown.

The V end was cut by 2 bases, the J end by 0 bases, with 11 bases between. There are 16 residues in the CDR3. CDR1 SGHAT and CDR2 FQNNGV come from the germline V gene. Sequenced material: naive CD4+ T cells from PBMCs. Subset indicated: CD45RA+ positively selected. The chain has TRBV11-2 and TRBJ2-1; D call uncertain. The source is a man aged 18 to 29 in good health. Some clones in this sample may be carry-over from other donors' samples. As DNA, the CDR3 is TGTGCCAGCAGCTTACGTCGAGTAGCCTCCTACAATGAGCAGTTCTTC. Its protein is CASSLRRVASYNEQFF.